This T cell receptor (beta chain) was identified during a study of CD8 T cells in ankylosing spondylitis. This clonotype was detected ten times or more. Germline V gives CDR1 SGHRS, CDR2 YFSETQ. This CDR3 has 13 residues. Losses at the gene ends were 8 bases for V and 4 bases for J; bases not matched to a gene: 8. TCRdb redid the calling of the 5' RACE reads with MiXCR, one entry per CDR3 protein. The sample yields a few hundred thousand distinct CDR3 sequences, around 20% seen once. The sample comprised blood, either unsorted or a sorted T cell fraction (not recorded which). The source of this sequence is a female donor with ankylosing spondylitis or in good health (not recorded which). This chain joins TRBV5-1 and TRBJ2-5; 7 bases fit TRBD1. CDR3 bases: TGCGCCAGTCGACAGGGTACAGCAGAGACCCAGTACTTC. This codes for CASRQGTAETQYF.